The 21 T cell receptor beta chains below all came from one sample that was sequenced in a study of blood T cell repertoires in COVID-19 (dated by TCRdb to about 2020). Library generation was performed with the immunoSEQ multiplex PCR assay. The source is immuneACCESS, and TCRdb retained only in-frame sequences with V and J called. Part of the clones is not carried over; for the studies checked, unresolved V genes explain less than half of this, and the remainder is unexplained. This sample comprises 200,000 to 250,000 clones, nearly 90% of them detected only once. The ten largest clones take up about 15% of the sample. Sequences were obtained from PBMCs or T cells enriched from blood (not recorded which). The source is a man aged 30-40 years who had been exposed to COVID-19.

Written as DNA, the CDR3 is TGTGCCAGCAGCGTCTGGGACAGAACGGAAGCTTTCTTT. Amino acids: CASSVWDRTEAFF. The chain employs TRBV7-9 and TRBJ1-1; TRBD1 agrees at 7 bases. Trimming removed 5 bases from V and 8 bases from J; junction bases left unmatched: 8. Germline-derived CDR1 and CDR2 are SEHNR and FQNEAQ (reference sequence). This CDR3 is 13 amino acids long. Full variable domain (remainder filled in from reference TRBV7-9 and TRBJ1-1): DTGVSQNPRHKITKRGQNVTFRCDPISEHNRLYWYRQTLGQGPEFLTYFQNEAQLEKSRLLSDRFSAERPKGSFSTLEIQRTEQGDSAMYLCASSVWDRTEAFFGQGTRLTVV.

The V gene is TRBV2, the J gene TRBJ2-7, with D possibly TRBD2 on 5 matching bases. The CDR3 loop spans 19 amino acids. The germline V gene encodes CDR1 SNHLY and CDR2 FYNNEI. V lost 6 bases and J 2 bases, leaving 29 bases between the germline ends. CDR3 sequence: CASRESRGYSFLSTYEQYF. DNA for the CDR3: TGTGCCAGCAGAGAATCCCGGGGTTACAGCTTCCTGAGCACCTACGAGCAGTACTTC.

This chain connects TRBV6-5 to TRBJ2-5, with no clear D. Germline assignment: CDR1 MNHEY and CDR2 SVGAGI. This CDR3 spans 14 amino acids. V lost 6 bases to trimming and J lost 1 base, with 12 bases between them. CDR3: CASSSQTGQETQYF. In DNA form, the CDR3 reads TGTGCCAGCAGCTCCCAGACGGGCCAAGAGACCCAGTACTTC.

The CDR3 protein is CAWSVLESYQPQHF. The DNA of the CDR3 is TGTGCCTGGAGTGTACTAGAGAGTTATCAGCCCCAGCATTTT. The chain recombines TRBV30 with TRBJ1-5, with D hard to call. Germline CDR1 GTSNPN, CDR2 SVGIG (reference sequence). V shed 0 bases and J shed 5 bases, with 11 bases lying between them. CDR3 length equals 14 residues.

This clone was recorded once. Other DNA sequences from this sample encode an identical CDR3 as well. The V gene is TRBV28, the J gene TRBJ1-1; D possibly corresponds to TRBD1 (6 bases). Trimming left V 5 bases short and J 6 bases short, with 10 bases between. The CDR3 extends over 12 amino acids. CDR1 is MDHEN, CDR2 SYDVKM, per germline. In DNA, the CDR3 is TGTGCCAGCAGTCTACAGGGAGCTGAAGCTTTCTTT. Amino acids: CASSLQGAEAFF.

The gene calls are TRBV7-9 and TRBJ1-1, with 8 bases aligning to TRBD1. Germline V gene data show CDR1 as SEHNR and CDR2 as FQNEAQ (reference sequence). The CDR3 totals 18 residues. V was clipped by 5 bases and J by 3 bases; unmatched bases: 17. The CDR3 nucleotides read TGTGCCAGCAGCCGCAATAACTACGGACAGGGATTTTACACTGAAGCTTTCTTT. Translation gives CASSRNNYGQGFYTEAFF.

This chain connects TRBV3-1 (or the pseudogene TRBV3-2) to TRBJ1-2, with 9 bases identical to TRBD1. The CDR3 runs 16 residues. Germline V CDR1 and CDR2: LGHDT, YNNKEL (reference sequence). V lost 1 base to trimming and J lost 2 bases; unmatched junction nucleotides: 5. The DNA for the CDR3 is TGTGCCAGCAGCCAAGGAGGGGGACAGGGAAACTATGGCTACACCTTC. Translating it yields CASSQGGGQGNYGYTF.

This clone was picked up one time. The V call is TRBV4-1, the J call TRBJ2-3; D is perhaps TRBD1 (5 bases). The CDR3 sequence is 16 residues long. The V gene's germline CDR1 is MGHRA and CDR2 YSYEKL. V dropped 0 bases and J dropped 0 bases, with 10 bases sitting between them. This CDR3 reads CASSQEGPSSTDTQYF. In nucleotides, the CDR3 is TGCGCCAGCAGCCAAGAGGGGCCTTCTAGCACAGATACGCAGTATTTT.

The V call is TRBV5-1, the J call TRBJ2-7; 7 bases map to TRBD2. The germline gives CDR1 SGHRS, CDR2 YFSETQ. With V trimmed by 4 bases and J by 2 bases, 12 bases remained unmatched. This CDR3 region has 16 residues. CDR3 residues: CASSRPASGGPYEQYF. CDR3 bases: TGCGCCAGCAGCAGACCCGCTAGCGGAGGGCCCTACGAGCAGTACTTC.

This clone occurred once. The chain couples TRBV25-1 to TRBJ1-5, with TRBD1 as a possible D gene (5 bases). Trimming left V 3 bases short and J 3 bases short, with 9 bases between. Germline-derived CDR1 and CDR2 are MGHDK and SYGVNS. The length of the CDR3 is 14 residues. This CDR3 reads CASSDRQFNQPQHF. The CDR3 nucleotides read TGTGCCAGCAGTGATAGACAGTTCAATCAGCCCCAGCATTTT. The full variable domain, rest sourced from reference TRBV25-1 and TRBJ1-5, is EADIYQTPRYLVIGTGKKITLECSQTMGHDKMYWYQQDPGMELHLIHYSYGVNSTEKGDLSSESTVSRIRTEHFPLTLESARPSHTSQYLCASSDRQFNQPQHFGDGTRLSIL.

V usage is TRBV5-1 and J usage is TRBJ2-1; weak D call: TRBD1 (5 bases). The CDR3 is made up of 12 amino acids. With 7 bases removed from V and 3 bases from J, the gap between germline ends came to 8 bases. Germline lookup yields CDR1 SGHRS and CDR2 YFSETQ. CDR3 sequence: CASRQFYNEQFF. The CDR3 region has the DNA TGCGCCAGCCGACAGTTCTACAATGAGCAGTTCTTC.

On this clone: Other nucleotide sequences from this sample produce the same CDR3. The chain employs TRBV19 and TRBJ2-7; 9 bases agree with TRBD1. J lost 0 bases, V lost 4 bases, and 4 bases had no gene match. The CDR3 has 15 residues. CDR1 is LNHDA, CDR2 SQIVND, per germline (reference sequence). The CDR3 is CASSRGQGFSYEQYF. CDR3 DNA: TGTGCCAGTAGTAGGGGACAGGGTTTCTCCTACGAGCAGTACTTC.

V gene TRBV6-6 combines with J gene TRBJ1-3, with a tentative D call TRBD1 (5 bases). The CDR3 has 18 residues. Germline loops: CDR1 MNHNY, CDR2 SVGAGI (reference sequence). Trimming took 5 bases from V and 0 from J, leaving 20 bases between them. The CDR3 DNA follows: TGTGCCAGCAGTCCCCGTCGGACACTCTACTACTCTGGAAACACCATATATTTT. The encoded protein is CASSPRRTLYYSGNTIYF.

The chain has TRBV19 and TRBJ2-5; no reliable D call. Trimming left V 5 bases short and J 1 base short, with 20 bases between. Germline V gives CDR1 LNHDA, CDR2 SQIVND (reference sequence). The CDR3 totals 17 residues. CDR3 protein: CASSPGVLGWAQETQYF. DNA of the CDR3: TGTGCCAGTAGTCCCGGCGTTTTGGGTTGGGCCCAAGAGACCCAGTACTTC.

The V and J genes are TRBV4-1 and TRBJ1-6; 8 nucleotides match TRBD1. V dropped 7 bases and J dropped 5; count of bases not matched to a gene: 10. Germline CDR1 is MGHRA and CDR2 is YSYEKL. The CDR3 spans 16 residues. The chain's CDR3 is CASKTRTGWDNSPLHF. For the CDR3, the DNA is TGCGCCAGCAAAACGAGGACAGGGTGGGATAATTCACCCCTCCACTTT.

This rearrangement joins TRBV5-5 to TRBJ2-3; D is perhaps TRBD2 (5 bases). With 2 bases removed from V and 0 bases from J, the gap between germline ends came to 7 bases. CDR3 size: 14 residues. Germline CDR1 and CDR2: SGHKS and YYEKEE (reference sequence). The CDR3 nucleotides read TGTGCCAGCAGCTTAGCGGTAAGCACAGATACGCAGTATTTT. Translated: CASSLAVSTDTQYF. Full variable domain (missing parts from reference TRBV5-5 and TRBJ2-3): DAGVTQSPTHLIKTRGQQVTLRCSPISGHKSVSWYQQVLGQGPQFIFQYYEKEERGRGNFPDRFSARQFPNYSSELNVNALLLGDSALYLCASSLAVSTDTQYFGPGTRLTVL.

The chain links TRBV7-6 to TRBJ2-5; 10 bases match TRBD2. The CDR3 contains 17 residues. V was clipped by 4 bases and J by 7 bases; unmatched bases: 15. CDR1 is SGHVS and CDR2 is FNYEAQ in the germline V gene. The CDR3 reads CASSSYSGGRASWTQYF. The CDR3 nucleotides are TGTGCCAGCAGCTCGTATAGCGGGGGGCGTGCCTCATGGACCCAGTACTTC. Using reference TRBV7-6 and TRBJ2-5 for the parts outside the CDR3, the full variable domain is GAGVSQSPRYKVTKRGQDVALRCDPISGHVSLYWYRQALGQGPEFLTYFNYEAQQDKSGLPNDRFSAERPEGSISTLTIQRTEQRDSAMYRCASSSYSGGRASWTQYFGPGTRLLVL.

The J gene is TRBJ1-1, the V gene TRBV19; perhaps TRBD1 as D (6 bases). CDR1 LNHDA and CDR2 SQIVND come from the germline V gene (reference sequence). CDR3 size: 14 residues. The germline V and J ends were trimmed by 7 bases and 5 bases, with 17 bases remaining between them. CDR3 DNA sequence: TGTGCCAGTACCCTGGGAGGGGGGCGGACTGAAGCTTTCTTT. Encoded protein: CASTLGGGRTEAFF.

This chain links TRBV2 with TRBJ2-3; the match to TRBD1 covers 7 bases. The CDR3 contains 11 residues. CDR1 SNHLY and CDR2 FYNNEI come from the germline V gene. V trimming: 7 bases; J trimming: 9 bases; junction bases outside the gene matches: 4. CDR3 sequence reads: CASTEGATQYF. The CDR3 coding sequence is TGTGCCAGCACTGAGGGGGCGACGCAGTATTTT.

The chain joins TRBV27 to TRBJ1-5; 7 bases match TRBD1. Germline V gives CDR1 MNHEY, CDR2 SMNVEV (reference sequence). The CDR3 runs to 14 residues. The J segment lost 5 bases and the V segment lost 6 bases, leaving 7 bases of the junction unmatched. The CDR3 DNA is TGTGCCAGCAGATCGGACAGGAAAGATCAGCCCCAGCATTTT. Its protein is CASRSDRKDQPQHF.

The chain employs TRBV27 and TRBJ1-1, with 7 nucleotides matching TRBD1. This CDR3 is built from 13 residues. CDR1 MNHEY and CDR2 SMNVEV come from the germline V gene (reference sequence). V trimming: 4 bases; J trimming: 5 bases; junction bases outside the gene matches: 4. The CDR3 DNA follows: TGTGCCAGCAGTTGGCAGGGGGGAACTGAAGCTTTCTTT. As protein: CASSWQGGTEAFF.